This entry describes one T cell receptor (beta chain). The antigen is not known. This table comes from immunoSEQ multiplex PCR, and its TCRdb copy is limited to in-frame clones, with some not included. Seen here are some 160,000 clones, 81% observed once, and the top ten hold roughly 2%. The CDR3 loop spans 15 amino acids. CDR1 is MDHEN, CDR2 SYDVKM, per germline. V was pared by 5 bases and J by 8 bases, with 8 bases of the junction left unmatched. This sample stems from a study of cytotoxic CD8 clonotypes in ibrutinib-treated CLL. Study-level results: Baseline clonality exceeded age-matched healthy donors and tracked circulating CD8+ T-cell counts.

The chain couples TRBV28 to TRBJ1-4; TRBD1 matches at 10 bases. The sequencing used PBMCs, collected after 12 months of ibrutinib treatment. The receptor was derived from a human donor with chronic lymphocytic leukemia. The CDR3 nucleotides read TGTGCCAGCAGTAACGGACAGGGGGTGAGGGAAAAACTGTTTTTT. Translation: CASSNGQGVREKLFF.